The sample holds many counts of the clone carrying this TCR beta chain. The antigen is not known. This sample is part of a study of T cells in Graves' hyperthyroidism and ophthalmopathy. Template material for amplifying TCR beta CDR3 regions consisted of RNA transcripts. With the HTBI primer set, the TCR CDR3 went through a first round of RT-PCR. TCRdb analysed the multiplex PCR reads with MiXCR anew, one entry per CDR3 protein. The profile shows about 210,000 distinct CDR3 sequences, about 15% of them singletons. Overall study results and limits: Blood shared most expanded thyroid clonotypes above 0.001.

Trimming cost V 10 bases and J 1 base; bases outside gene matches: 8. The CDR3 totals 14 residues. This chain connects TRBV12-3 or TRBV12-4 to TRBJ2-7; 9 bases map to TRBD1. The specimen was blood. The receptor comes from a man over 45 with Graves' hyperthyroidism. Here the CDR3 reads CANPPGQGSYEQYF. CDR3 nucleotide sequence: TGTGCCAACCCGCCGGGACAGGGTTCCTACGAGCAGTACTTC.